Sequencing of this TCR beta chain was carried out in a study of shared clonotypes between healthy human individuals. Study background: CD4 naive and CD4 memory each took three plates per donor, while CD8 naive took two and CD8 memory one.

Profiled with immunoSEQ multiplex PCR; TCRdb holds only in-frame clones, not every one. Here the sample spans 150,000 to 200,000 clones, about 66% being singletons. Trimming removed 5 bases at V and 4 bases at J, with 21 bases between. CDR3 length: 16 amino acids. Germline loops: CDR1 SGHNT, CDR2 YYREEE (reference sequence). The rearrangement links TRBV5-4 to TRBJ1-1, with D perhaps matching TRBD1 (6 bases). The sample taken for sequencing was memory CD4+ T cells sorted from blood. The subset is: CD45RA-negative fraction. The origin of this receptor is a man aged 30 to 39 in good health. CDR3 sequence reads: CASSKDPRGVGTEAFF. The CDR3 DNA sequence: TGTGCCAGCAGTAAGGACCCCAGGGGTGTGGGCACTGAAGCTTTCTTT.